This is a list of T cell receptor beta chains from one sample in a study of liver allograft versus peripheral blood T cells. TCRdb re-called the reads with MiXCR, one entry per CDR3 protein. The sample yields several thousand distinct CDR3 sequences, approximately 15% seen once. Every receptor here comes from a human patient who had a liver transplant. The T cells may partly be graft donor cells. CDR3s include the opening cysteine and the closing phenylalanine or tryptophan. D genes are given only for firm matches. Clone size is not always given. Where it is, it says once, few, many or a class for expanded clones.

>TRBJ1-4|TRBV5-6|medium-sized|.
TGTGCCAGCAGCTTGTTACAAGGGGCAGGACTGAATGAAAAACTGTTTTTT
CASSLLQGAGLNEKLFF
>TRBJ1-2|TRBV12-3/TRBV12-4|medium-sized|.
TGTGCCAGCAGTTTGGGGGGGCTTTATGGCTACACCTTC
CASSLGGLYGYTF
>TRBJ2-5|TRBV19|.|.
TGTGCCAGTAGTATCCAGGGCGCAGAGACCCAGTACTTC
CASSIQGAETQYF
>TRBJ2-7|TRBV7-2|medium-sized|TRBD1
TGTGCCAGCAGCACGGACAGGGTGTTCTACGAGCAGTACTTC
CASSTDRVFYEQYF
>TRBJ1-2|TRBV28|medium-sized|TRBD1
TGTGCCAGCAGCCAGGGGGCTAACTATGGCTACACCTTC
CASSQGANYGYTF
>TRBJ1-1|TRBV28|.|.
TGTGCCAGCATTGTTAACAGGGAAGCTTTCTTT
CASIVNREAFF
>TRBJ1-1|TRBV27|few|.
TGTGCCAGCAGTTTAAACAGGGAGCTGAACACTGAAGCTTTCTTT
CASSLNRELNTEAFF
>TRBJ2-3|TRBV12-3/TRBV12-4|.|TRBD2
TGTGCCAGCAGTTCCCGAAGTAGCGGGAGTCCTGATACGCAGTATTTT
CASSSRSSGSPDTQYF
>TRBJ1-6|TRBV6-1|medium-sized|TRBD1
TGTGCCAGCAGCGACCTTGGACAGGGAAAAGGGACTTCACCCCTCCACTTT
CASSDLGQGKGTSPLHF
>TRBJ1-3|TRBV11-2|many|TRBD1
TGTGCCAGCAGCTTTCACAGGGGTTTAATTGGAAACACCATATATTTT
CASSFHRGLIGNTIYF
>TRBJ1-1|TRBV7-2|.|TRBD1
TGTGCCAGCAGACAGGGGCTGAACACTGAAGCTTTCTTT
CASRQGLNTEAFF
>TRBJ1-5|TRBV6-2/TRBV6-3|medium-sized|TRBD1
TGTGCCAGCAGTTTCGGGACAGCGAATCAGCCCCAGCATTTT
CASSFGTANQPQHF
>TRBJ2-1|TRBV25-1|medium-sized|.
TGTGCCAGCAGTGAATCCGAAATCTCCTACAATGAGCAGTTCTTC
CASSESEISYNEQFF
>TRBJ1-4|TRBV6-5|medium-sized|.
TGTGCCAGCAGTACCTGGGGAGGAAGTGAAAAACTGTTTTTT
CASSTWGGSEKLFF
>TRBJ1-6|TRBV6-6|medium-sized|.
TGTGCCAGCAGGGCGAGGGAGGGTTCACCCCTCCACTTT
CASRAREGSPLHF
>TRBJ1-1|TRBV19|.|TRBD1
TGTGCCAGTAGTAGGAGGGACAGGGACACTGAAGCTTTCTTT
CASSRRDRDTEAFF
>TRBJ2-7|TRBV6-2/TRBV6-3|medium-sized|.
TGTGCCAGCAGGAAACAGGACACCTACGAGCAGTACTTC
CASRKQDTYEQYF
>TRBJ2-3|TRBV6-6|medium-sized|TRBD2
TGTGCCAGCAGTTACTCGGGACTAGCGGGACGAGGGGGGAGCACAGATACGCAGTATTTT
CASSYSGLAGRGGSTDTQYF
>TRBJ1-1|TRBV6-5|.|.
TGTGCCAGCAGTTTGGGGGTATTTTCTGAAGCTTTCTTT
CASSLGVFSEAFF
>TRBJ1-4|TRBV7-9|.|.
TGTGCCAGCAGCTTAGGACAGATTAATGAAAAACTGTTTTTT
CASSLGQINEKLFF
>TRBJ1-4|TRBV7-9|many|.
TGTGCCAGCAGCTTAGAGACCGGGACGCCAATGAAAAAACTGTTTTTT
CASSLETGTPMKKLFF
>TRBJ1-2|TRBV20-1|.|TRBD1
TGCAGTGCTAGAGAAGACAGGGGGGCGGGGGGCTACACCTTC
CSAREDRGAGGYTF
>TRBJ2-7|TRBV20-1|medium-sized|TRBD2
TGCAGTGCTAGATCCGGGACTAGCGGAACCTACGAGCAGTACTTC
CSARSGTSGTYEQYF
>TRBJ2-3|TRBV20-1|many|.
TGCAGTGCTAAAAGGACCACAGATACGCAGTATTTT
CSAKRTTDTQYF
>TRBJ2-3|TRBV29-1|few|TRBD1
TGCAGCGTCAGCACCGGGACAGGGGTGGCAGATACGCAGTATTTT
CSVSTGTGVADTQYF
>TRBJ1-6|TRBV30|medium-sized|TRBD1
TGTGCCTGGAGTATAGGCAGGGGGAATTCACCCCTCCACTTT
CAWSIGRGNSPLHF
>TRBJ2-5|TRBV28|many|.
TGTGCCAGCAGTTTGGTAGAAGAGACCCAGTACTTC
CASSLVEETQYF
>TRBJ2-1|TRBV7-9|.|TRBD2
TGTGCCAGCAGCCCCTTTGGGACTAGCGGGGGGCGCAGCTCCTACAATGAGCAGTTCTTC
CASSPFGTSGGRSSYNEQFF